This entry concerns a single T cell receptor beta chain. The data were obtained in a study of blood T cell repertoires in COVID-19. Whole-study context: Acute and convalescent COVID-19 samples came from the United States, Italy and Spain. T cells, B-cell-depleted T cells, or PBMCs supplied cDNA or gDNA.

Per the original data handling: Researchers report that nucleated cell counts were estimated from reference gene primer amplification. Assay: immunoSEQ multiplex PCR; the TCRdb copy retains only in-frame clones and omits some. V and J calls and clone size are as listed in that table; D and trimming were resolved from the DNA. The sample yields some 230,000 clones, 82% seen once. The Seattle patients, enrolled during active infection, were followed longitudinally. Trimming stripped 4 bases from V and 1 base from J, with 8 bases between. The CDR3 has 14 amino acids. The germline gives CDR1 SGHRS, CDR2 YFSETQ.

Sequenced material: peripheral blood. The TCR was taken from a woman older than 75 with COVID-19, enrolled during active disease. V and J are TRBV5-1 and TRBJ2-2; no clear D. The CDR3 DNA reads TGCGCCAGCAGCGTGCAGATGAACACCGGGGAGCTGTTTTTT. The encoded protein is CASSVQMNTGELFF. Based on the CDR3 plus reference TRBV5-1 and TRBJ2-2, the full variable domain is KAGVTQTPRYLIKTRGQQVTLSCSPISGHRSVSWYQQTPGQGLQFLFEYFSETQRNKGNFPGRFSGRQFSNSRSEMNVSTLELGDSALYLCASSVQMNTGELFFGEGSRLTVL.